These 30 T cell receptor beta chains share one sample of origin, sequenced in a study of cytomegalovirus exposure and HLA in healthy donors. The primer mix had 60 Vbeta and 13 Jbeta primers. Clones were sequenced by immunoSEQ multiplex PCR, and TCRdb holds only the in-frame ones, with some missing. The sample has more than 80,000 clones; 63% are singletons. The sample comprised PBMCs. The receptors here all came from a woman aged 40 to 50 in good health and CMV-seropositive.

The chain joins TRBV5-6 to TRBJ2-1; TRBD1 aligns across 9 bases. The V gene end was trimmed by 0 bases and the J gene end by 6 bases; junction bases not matched to a gene: 7. This CDR3 has 16 amino acids. Looked up from germline, CDR1 is SGHDT and CDR2 is YYEEEE. The CDR3 loop is CASSLANRGRFNEQFF. The CDR3 DNA reads TGTGCCAGCAGCTTGGCGAACAGGGGGCGATTCAATGAGCAGTTCTTC.

This clone was detected a few times. One junction end disagrees with the germline gene, perhaps due to a read error. This rearrangement joins TRBV2 to TRBJ2-7; 7 bases map to TRBD1. Per germline, CDR1 SNHLY and CDR2 FYNNEI. The CDR3 has 10 residues. The CDR3 here is CASRGEQGLF. The DNA of the CDR3 is TGTGCCAGCAGAGGGGAACAGGGGCTATTC.

The V call is TRBV14, the J call TRBJ1-2; D gene ambiguous. The germline CDR1 and CDR2 sequences are SGHDN and FVKESK. The CDR3 runs to 16 residues. Between the trimmed V and J ends, which lost 0 bases and 8 bases, there was a span of 19 bases. The CDR3 nucleotides are TGTGCCAGCAGCCAAGATGGGAGCTCTCGGAAAGGGGGCTACACCTTC. This translates into CASSQDGSSRKGGYTF.

This clone was observed a handful of times. The chain joins TRBV27 to TRBJ2-6; no clear D gene. This CDR3 comprises 14 residues. The V end lost 2 bases, the J end lost 2 bases, and 4 bases lay between the germline ends. Germline V gives CDR1 MNHEY, CDR2 SMNVEV (reference sequence). The CDR3 reads CASSLQAGANVLTF. The DNA of the CDR3 is TGTGCCAGCAGTTTACAGGCTGGGGCCAACGTCCTGACTTTC.

This sequence joins TRBV18 and TRBJ2-5, with a tentative D call TRBD1 (5 bases). Trimming stripped 6 bases from V and 6 bases from J, with 17 bases between. The CDR3 has 14 residues. Germline V gene lookup returns CDR1 KGHSH and CDR2 LQKENI. The CDR3 here is CASSPGHSWQTQYF. The CDR3 DNA follows: TGTGCCAGCTCCCCCGGACATAGCTGGCAGACCCAGTACTTC.

In this sample, this clone turned up once. The rearrangement joins TRBV5-1 to TRBJ2-4; TRBD2 aligns across 7 bases. The CDR3 loop spans 13 amino acids. V shed 4 bases, J shed 6 bases, and the junction held 4 bases outside the gene matches. Germline values: CDR1 SGHRS, CDR2 YFSETQ. The CDR3 coding sequence is TGCGCCAGCAGCGAAGGGGAGGGAAACATTCAGTACTTC. It encodes CASSEGEGNIQYF.

The sample holds a few counts of this clone. The chain is built from TRBV19 and TRBJ2-1; 9 bases are shared with TRBD2. The trim removed 6 bases at V and 7 bases at J, leaving 13 bases unmatched. Germline CDR1 is LNHDA and CDR2 is SQIVND (reference sequence). This CDR3 is built from 16 residues. CDR3 DNA: TGTGCCAGTAGACCCTCCATGGGACTAGCTCTGAATGAGCAGTTCTTC. Its translation is CASRPSMGLALNEQFF.

Only a few counts were recorded for this clone. The chain recombines TRBV27 with TRBJ2-2; 7 nucleotides agree with TRBD2. CDR3 length: 16 residues. V dropped 6 bases and J dropped 10; count of bases not matched to a gene: 17. Per germline, CDR1 MNHEY and CDR2 SMNVEV (reference sequence). CDR3 sequence: CASSQLSVAGEVELFF. The CDR3, as DNA: TGTGCCAGCAGCCAATTATCAGTGGCGGGAGAAGTGGAGCTGTTTTTT.

This clone was seen only a few times. V gene TRBV6-1 combines with J gene TRBJ2-5, with TRBD2 identical over 11 bases. CDR1 is MNHNS and CDR2 is SASEGT in the germline V gene. The V and J ends lost 6 bases and 5 bases, in that order; junction bases with no gene match: 8. The CDR3 spans 15 residues. The DNA for the CDR3 is TGTGCCAGCAGGCCGGGACTAGCGGACCTGGAGACCCAGTACTTC. Translating gives CASRPGLADLETQYF.

The chain combines TRBV6-4 with TRBJ1-2, with 7 bases fitting TRBD1. The length of the CDR3 is 16 residues. The trim removed 0 bases at V and 4 bases at J, leaving 8 bases unmatched. The germline CDR1 and CDR2 sequences are MRHNA and SNTAGT. The CDR3 DNA reads as TGTGCCAGCAGTGACTCAACCCCCGGGACAGCCTATGGCTACACCTTC. As protein: CASSDSTPGTAYGYTF.

The V call is TRBV11-2, the J call TRBJ1-2; D is perhaps TRBD1 (6 bases). The CDR3 is 13 residues long. V lost 5 bases and J lost 4, with 11 bases in between. Germline-derived CDR1 and CDR2 are SGHAT and FQNNGV. CDR3 residues: CASSPEQGYGYTF. The CDR3 DNA reads as TGTGCCAGCAGCCCCGAACAGGGCTATGGCTACACCTTC.

For this clone: One junction end disagrees with the germline gene, perhaps due to a read error. The chain recombines TRBV5-1 with TRBJ1-1; a weak D match, TRBD1 (6 bases). The CDR3 consists of 15 residues. Looked up from germline, CDR1 is SGHRS and CDR2 is YFSETQ. This chain's CDR3 is CASSGSLGGAADAFF. Written as DNA, the CDR3 is TGCGCCAGCAGCGGGAGCTTGGGGGGGGCGGCTGACGCTTTCTTT.

The chain links TRBV5-6 to TRBJ2-1; 9 nucleotides match TRBD1. The ends lost 5 bases at V and 6 bases at J; junction bases unmatched: 3. Germline-derived CDR1 and CDR2 are SGHDT and YYEEEE. This CDR3 is built from 13 residues. The CDR3 sequence is CASRPTGGNEQFF. CDR3 nucleotide sequence: TGTGCCAGCAGGCCGACAGGGGGCAATGAGCAGTTCTTC.

The chain links TRBV7-2 to TRBJ2-3; D perhaps matches TRBD2 (5 bases). The CDR3 runs 16 residues. The germline CDR1 and CDR2 sequences are SGHTA and FQGNSA. Trimming cost V 3 bases and J 1 base, with 14 bases left between them. The DNA for the CDR3 is TGTGCCAGCAGCTTTTCAAGCGGTTTCGGCACAGATACGCAGTATTTT. Encoded protein: CASSFSSGFGTDTQYF. The variable domain in full, completed from reference TRBV7-2 and TRBJ2-3, reads GAGVSQSPSNKVTEKGKDVELRCDPISGHTALYWYRQSLGQGLEFLIYFQGNSAPDKSGLPSDRFSAERTGGSVSTLTIQRTQQEDSAVYLCASSFSSGFGTDTQYFGPGTRLTVL.

The CDR3 bases are TGTGCCAGTAGTGGACAACAGGGGCGCCCCCCTGGGGCCAACGTCCTGACTTTC. Protein: CASSGQQGRPPGANVLTF. V usage is TRBV19 and J usage is TRBJ2-6; 7 positions match TRBD1. J gave up 2 bases and V 5 bases, and 12 bases lay outside the gene matches. The CDR3 has 18 residues. CDR1 and CDR2 from the germline V gene are LNHDA and SQIVND (reference sequence).

This rearrangement joins TRBV28 to TRBJ2-4, with 8 positions matching TRBD1. Germline loops: CDR1 MDHEN, CDR2 SYDVKM. J lost 0 bases, V lost 6 bases, and 10 bases had no gene match. This CDR3 is 17 amino acids long. The CDR3 here is CASSGQGRNLAKNIQYF. The CDR3 coding sequence is TGTGCCAGCAGCGGACAGGGACGAAACCTAGCCAAAAACATTCAGTACTTC.

The J gene is TRBJ2-7, the V gene TRBV25-1, with 9 bases that match TRBD1. CDR3 size: 15 residues. The germline V gene encodes CDR1 MGHDK and CDR2 SYGVNS. V dropped 3 bases and J dropped 3; count of bases not matched to a gene: 6. The CDR3 protein is CASSDLGQGFYEQYF. DNA of the CDR3: TGTGCCAGCAGTGATTTGGGACAGGGATTCTACGAGCAGTACTTC.

The chain couples TRBV7-9 to TRBJ1-5; D is perhaps TRBD1 (5 bases). The germline CDR1 and CDR2 sequences are SEHNR and FQNEAQ (reference sequence). Trimming pared 2 bases from V and 6 bases from J, leaving 17 bases between. CDR3 length: 16 residues. The CDR3, as DNA: TGTGCCAGCAGCTTATACGTAGCGGGACTCAGTCAGCCCCAGCATTTT. Encoded protein: CASSLYVAGLSQPQHF. The whole variable domain, filled in from reference TRBV7-9 and TRBJ1-5, reads DTGVSQNPRHKITKRGQNVTFRCDPISEHNRLYWYRQTLGQGPEFLTYFQNEAQLEKSRLLSDRFSAERPKGSFSTLEIQRTEQGDSAMYLCASSLYVAGLSQPQHFGDGTRLSIL.

The chain recombines TRBV28 with TRBJ1-1, with TRBD1 matching 11 bases. The germline CDR1 and CDR2 sequences are MDHEN and SYDVKM. This CDR3 is built from 14 residues. Unmatched junction bases numbered 7, after V lost 2 bases and J lost 11 bases. The CDR3 here is CASSLPGQGVPAFF. Written as DNA, the CDR3 is TGTGCCAGCAGTTTACCGGGACAGGGGGTACCGGCTTTCTTT.

The chain is built from TRBV5-1 and TRBJ1-1, with D hard to call. Trimming left V 0 bases short and J 4 bases short, with 10 bases between. Per the germline V gene, CDR1 is SGHRS and CDR2 is YFSETQ. This CDR3 region has 14 residues. In DNA, the CDR3 is TGCGCCAGCAGCTTGGAAGCCCGGGGCACTGAAGCTTTCTTT. Protein sequence: CASSLEARGTEAFF.

This clone has just one count. The CDR3 loop is CAWNRGSGNTIYF. The CDR3 region has the DNA TGTGCCTGGAACAGGGGATCAGGAAACACCATATATTTT. The chain uses TRBV30 and TRBJ1-3, with 7 bases identical to TRBD1. Per the germline V gene, CDR1 is GTSNPN and CDR2 is SVGIG (reference sequence). The CDR3 runs 13 residues. V lost 4 bases and J lost 4; bases outside the gene matches: 4.

The chain combines TRBV4-3 with TRBJ2-2; 8 bases match TRBD1. This CDR3 is built from 16 residues. The V gene end was trimmed by 0 bases and the J gene end by 3 bases; junction bases not matched to a gene: 3. Germline values: CDR1 LGHNA, CDR2 YSLEER. In DNA form, the CDR3 reads TGCGCCAGCAGCCAAGAGCCAGGGGGCCACACCGGGGAGCTGTTTTTT. It specifies CASSQEPGGHTGELFF.

Note on this clone: Sequence at one end of the junction differs from germline and may be a read error. The chain is built from TRBV5-4 and TRBJ2-2, with TRBD2 matching 13 bases. The CDR3 runs 17 residues. Germline V gene data show CDR1 as SGHNT and CDR2 as YYREEE (reference sequence). For the CDR3, the DNA is TGTGCCAGCAGCTTGAAACTAGCGGGAGGGCCGACCGAGGAGCTGTTTTTT. Its translation: CASSLKLAGGPTEELFF.

Here the CDR3 reads CASSINQANEAFF. The CDR3 DNA sequence: TGTGCCAGCAGCATAAATCAAGCCAACGAAGCTTTCTTT. This chain uses TRBV11-3 with TRBJ1-1; D uncertain. Trimming cost V 5 bases and J 8 bases, with 15 bases left between them. The CDR3 length is 13 residues. Germline V CDR1 and CDR2: SGHNT, YENEEA.

This clone has more than one count but fewer than ten. This sequence joins TRBV5-1 and TRBJ1-6; D is uncertain. Between the trimmed V and J ends, which lost 4 bases and 6 bases, there was a span of 11 bases. The CDR3 covers 14 residues. The germline V gene encodes CDR1 SGHRS and CDR2 YFSETQ. As DNA, the CDR3 is TGCGCCAGCAGCCCGCTGGCAGGTAATTCACCCCTCCACTTT. It translates to CASSPLAGNSPLHF.

The chain joins TRBV28 to TRBJ1-2; D is uncertain. CDR1 MDHEN and CDR2 SYDVKM come from the germline V gene. V lost 6 bases to trimming and J lost 0 bases, with 23 bases between them. This CDR3 is built from 18 residues. CDR3 in DNA: TGTGCCAGCAGCGGGGAAACCCAAATAGTAAAAGCTAACTATGGCTACACCTTC. Translated, it gives CASSGETQIVKANYGYTF.

The rearrangement uses TRBV5-4 and TRBJ1-2; D not resolved. Looked up from germline, CDR1 is SGHNT and CDR2 is YYREEE (reference sequence). The ends were cut back, 4 bases at V and 2 bases at J, with 12 bases in the middle. The CDR3 length is 14 residues. The CDR3 protein is CASSLRGFNYGYTF. For the CDR3, the DNA is TGTGCCAGCAGCCTACGGGGTTTCAACTATGGCTACACCTTC.

The gene calls are TRBV28 and TRBJ1-2; weak D call: TRBD1 (5 bases). The CDR3 extends over 14 amino acids. Germline V lookup: CDR1 MDHEN, CDR2 SYDVKM. Trimming took off 3 bases at V and 6 bases at J, with 14 bases between the two ends. The CDR3 region is CASSFWSDSDGYTF. The CDR3 nucleotides are TGTGCCAGCAGTTTTTGGTCAGACAGTGATGGCTACACCTTC.

This clone occurred a few times. The J gene is TRBJ1-2, the V gene TRBV7-9; D unclear. The V gene lost 7 bases and the J gene lost 3 bases, with 18 bases spanning the gap. Germline V lookup: CDR1 SEHNR, CDR2 FQNEAQ (reference sequence). This CDR3 is 15 amino acids long. CDR3 DNA sequence: TGTGCCAGCACTATAACGGGAGGAGGTGACTATGGCTACACCTTC. Translation gives CASTITGGGDYGYTF. The variable domain in full, completed from reference TRBV7-9 and TRBJ1-2, reads DTGVSQNPRHKITKRGQNVTFRCDPISEHNRLYWYRQTLGQGPEFLTYFQNEAQLEKSRLLSDRFSAERPKGSFSTLEIQRTEQGDSAMYLCASTITGGGDYGYTFGSGTRLTVV.

This clone was observed a handful of times. The rearrangement uses TRBV28 and TRBJ1-4; D unresolved. V dropped 6 bases and J dropped 8 bases, with 7 bases sitting between them. This CDR3 spans 11 amino acids. Germline loops: CDR1 MDHEN, CDR2 SYDVKM. The CDR3, as DNA: TGTGCCAGCAGCCTCAGAGAAAAACTGTTTTTT. This translates into CASSLREKLFF.